The source of this T cell receptor beta chain is a study of Graves' ophthalmopathy and Graves' hyperthyroidism. Findings and limits, study-wide: Thyroid clonotypes that were expanded above 0.001 frequency mostly also appeared in blood. With over 85% sensitivity and approximately 79% specificity, a 13-signature model separated ophthalmopathy from stable hyperthyroidism.

As to this clonotype: The antigen remains unidentified.

Germline values: CDR1 DFQATT, CDR2 SNEGSKA (reference sequence). V was pared by 6 bases and J by 5 bases, with 7 bases of the junction left unmatched. This CDR3 is built from 12 residues. Researchers took RNA transcripts and amplified TCR beta CDR3 regions from them. In the first round, RT-PCR was carried out with HTBI primers, and a multiplex PCR formed the second round. From the multiplex PCR reads, TCRdb called clonotypes with MiXCR, one entry per CDR3 protein. The repertoire holds roughly 700,000 distinct CDR3 sequences, with 35% to 50% as singletons. Material for sequencing was peripheral blood. This chain links TRBV20-1 with TRBJ2-7; the match to TRBD2 covers 7 bases. The sequence derives from an adult man with Graves' ophthalmopathy. CDR3 loop: CSAQGGGDEQYF. In DNA form, the CDR3 reads TGCAGTGCCCAGGGTGGGGGGGACGAGCAGTACTTC.